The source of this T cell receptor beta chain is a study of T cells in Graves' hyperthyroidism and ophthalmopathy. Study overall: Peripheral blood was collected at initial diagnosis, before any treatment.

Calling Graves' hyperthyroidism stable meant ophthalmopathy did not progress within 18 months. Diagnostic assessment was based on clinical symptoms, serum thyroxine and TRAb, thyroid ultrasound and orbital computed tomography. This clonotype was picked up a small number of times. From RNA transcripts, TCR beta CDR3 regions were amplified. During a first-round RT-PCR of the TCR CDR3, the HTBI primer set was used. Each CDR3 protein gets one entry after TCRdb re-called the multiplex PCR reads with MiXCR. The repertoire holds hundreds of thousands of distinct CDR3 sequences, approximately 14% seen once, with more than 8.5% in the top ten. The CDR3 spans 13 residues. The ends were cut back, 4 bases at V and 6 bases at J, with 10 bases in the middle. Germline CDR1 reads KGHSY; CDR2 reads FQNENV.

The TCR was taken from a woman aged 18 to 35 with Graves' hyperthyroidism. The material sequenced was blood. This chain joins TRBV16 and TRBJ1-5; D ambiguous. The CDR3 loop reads CASSPGRVQPQHF. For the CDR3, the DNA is TGTGCCAGCAGCCCCGGACGGGTTCAGCCCCAGCATTTT.